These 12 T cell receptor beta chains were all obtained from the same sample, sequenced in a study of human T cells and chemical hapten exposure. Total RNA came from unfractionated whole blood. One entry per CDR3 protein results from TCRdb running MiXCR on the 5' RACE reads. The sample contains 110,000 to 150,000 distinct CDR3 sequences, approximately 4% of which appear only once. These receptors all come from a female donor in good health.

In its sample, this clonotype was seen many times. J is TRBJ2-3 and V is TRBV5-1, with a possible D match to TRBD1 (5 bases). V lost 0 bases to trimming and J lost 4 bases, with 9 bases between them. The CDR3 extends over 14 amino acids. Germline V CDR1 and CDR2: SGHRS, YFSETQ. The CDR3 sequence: CASSLGQNADTQYF. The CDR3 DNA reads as TGCGCCAGCAGCTTGGGACAGAACGCAGATACGCAGTATTTT.

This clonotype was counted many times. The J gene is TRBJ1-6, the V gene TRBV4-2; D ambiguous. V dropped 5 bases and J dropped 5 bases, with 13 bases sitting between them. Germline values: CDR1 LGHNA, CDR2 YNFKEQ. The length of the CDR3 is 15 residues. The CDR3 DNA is TGTGCCAGCAGCATGCTGGCCCATGATAATTCACCCCTCCACTTT. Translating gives CASSMLAHDNSPLHF.

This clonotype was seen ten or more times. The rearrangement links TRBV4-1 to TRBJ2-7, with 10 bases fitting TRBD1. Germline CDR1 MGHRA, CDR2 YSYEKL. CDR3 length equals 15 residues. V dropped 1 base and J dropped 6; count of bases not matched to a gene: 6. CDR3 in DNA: TGCGCCAGCAGCCAAGCCCGACAGGGGGCCGCCGAGCAGTACTTC. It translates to CASSQARQGAAEQYF.

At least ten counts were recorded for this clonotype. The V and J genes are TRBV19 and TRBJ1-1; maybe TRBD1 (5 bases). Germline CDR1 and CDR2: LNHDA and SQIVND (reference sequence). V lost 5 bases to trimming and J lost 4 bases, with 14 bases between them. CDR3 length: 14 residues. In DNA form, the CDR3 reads TGTGCCAGTAGTTGGCAGGACGGGGGCACTGAAGCTTTCTTT. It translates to CASSWQDGGTEAFF. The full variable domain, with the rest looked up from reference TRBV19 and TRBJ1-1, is DGGITQSPKYLFRKEGQNVTLSCEQNLNHDAMYWYRQDPGQGLRLIYYSQIVNDFQKGDIAEGYSVSREKKESFPLTVTSAQKNPTAFYLCASSWQDGGTEAFFGQGTRLTVV.

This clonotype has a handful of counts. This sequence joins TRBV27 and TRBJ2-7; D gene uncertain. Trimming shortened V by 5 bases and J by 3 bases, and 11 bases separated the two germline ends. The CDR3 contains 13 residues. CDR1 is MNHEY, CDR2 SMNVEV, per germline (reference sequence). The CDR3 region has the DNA TGTGCCAGCAGTCCCCATGCCTTCTACGAGCAGTACTTC. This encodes CASSPHAFYEQYF.

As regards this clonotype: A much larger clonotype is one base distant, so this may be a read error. CDR3 nucleotides: TGTGCCAGCAGTTGGCAGAGGGAGACCCAGTACTTC. Amino acids: CASSWQRETQYF. The chain has TRBV6-2 or TRBV6-3 and TRBJ2-5; no reliable D call. This CDR3 is 12 amino acids long. Germline V gene data show CDR1 as MNHEY and CDR2 as SVGEGT. V shed 4 bases and J shed 5 bases, with 8 bases lying between them.

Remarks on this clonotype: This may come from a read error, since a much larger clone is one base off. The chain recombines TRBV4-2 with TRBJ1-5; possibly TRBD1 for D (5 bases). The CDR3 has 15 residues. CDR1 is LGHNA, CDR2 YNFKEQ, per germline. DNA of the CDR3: TGTGCCAGCAGCCCCGGCAGGGCCTCTATTCAGCCCCGGCATTTT. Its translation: CASSPGRASIQPRHF.

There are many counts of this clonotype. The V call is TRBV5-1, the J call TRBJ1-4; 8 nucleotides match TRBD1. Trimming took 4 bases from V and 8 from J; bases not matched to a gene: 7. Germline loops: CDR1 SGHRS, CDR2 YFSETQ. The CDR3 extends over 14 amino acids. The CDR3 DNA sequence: TGCGCCAGCAGCATCCAGGGGGCGGGAGAAAAACTGTTTTTT. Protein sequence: CASSIQGAGEKLFF. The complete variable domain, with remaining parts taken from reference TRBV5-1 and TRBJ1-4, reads KAGVTQTPRYLIKTRGQQVTLSCSPISGHRSVSWYQQTPGQGLQFLFEYFSETQRNKGNFPGRFSGRQFSNSRSEMNVSTLELGDSALYLCASSIQGAGEKLFFGSGTQLSVL.

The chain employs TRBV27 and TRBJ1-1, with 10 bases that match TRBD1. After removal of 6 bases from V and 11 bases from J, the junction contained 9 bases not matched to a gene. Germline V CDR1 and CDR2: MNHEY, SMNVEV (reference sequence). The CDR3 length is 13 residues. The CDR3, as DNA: TGTGCCAGCAGCCGAGACAGGGGGCGCCCGGCTTTCTTT. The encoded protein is CASSRDRGRPAFF.

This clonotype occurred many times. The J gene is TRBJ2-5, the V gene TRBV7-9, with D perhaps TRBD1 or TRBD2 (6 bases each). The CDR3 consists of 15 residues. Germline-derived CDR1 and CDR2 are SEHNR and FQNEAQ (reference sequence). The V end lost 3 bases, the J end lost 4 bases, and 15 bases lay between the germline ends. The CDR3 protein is CASSFGLPGAETQYF. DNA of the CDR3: TGTGCCAGCAGCTTTGGTCTCCCGGGGGCAGAGACCCAGTACTTC.

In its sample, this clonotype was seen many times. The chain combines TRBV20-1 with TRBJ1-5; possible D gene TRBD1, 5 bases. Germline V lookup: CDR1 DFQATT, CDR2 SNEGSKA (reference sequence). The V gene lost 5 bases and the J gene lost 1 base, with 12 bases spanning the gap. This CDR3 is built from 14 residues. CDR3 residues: CSAPGPGSNQPQHF. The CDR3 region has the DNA TGCAGTGCTCCAGGTCCAGGGAGCAATCAGCCCCAGCATTTT.

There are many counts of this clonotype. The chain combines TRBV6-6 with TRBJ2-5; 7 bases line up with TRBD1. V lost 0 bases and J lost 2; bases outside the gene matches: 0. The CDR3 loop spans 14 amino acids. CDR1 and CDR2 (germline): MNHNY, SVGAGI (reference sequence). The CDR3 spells CASSYSRGQETQYF. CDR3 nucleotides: TGTGCCAGCAGTTACTCCAGGGGGCAAGAGACCCAGTACTTC.